Below, 30 T cell receptor beta chains from the same sample are listed, as sequenced in a study of somatic mutations in cytotoxic T cells in rheumatoid arthritis. Measured with immunoSEQ multiplex PCR; TCRdb has only the in-frame clones, and not every one. The sample contains roughly 16,000 clones, 80% of which appear only once. Sequenced input: CD8+ T cells sorted from blood. These TCRs come from an adult with rheumatoid arthritis.

This clone was observed a handful of times. This chain joins TRBV27 and TRBJ2-1; 7 positions agree with TRBD1. Trimming cost V 4 bases and J 3 bases; bases outside gene matches: 3. The CDR3 extends over 14 amino acids. The germline gives CDR1 MNHEY, CDR2 SMNVEV (reference sequence). CDR3 sequence (DNA): TGTGCCAGCAGTTACAGGGGCGTCTACAATGAGCAGTTCTTC. Translated: CASSYRGVYNEQFF.

This sequence joins TRBV19 and TRBJ2-3; D is possibly TRBD1 or TRBD2 (5 bases each). V lost 4 bases, J lost 7 bases, and 12 bases lay in between. CDR3 length: 13 residues. Germline-derived CDR1 and CDR2 are LNHDA and SQIVND (reference sequence). The CDR3 sequence is CASSKVRGNTQYF. In DNA, the CDR3 is TGTGCCAGTAGTAAGGTACGGGGCAATACGCAGTATTTT.

The V gene is TRBV15, the J gene TRBJ1-1; no firm D call. Trimming removed 0 bases at V and 3 bases at J, with 5 bases between. This CDR3 contains 13 residues. Germline CDR1 reads LNHNV; CDR2 reads YYDKDF (reference sequence). CDR3 region: CATSRDGYTEAFF. In DNA, the CDR3 is TGTGCCACCAGCAGAGATGGGTACACTGAAGCTTTCTTT.

The sample holds a few counts of this clone. The V and J genes are TRBV7-9 and TRBJ2-5; D possibly corresponds to TRBD2 (5 bases). Germline V CDR1 and CDR2: SEHNR, FQNEAQ (reference sequence). There are 14 residues in the CDR3. V shed 5 bases and J shed 1 base, with 11 bases lying between them. The CDR3 spells CASSTDWGQETQYF. The CDR3 nucleotides are TGTGCCAGCAGCACGGACTGGGGCCAAGAGACCCAGTACTTC.

The rearrangement joins TRBV15 to TRBJ1-4, with D uncertain. Between the trimmed V and J ends, which lost 3 bases and 3 bases, there was a span of 11 bases. CDR3 size: 15 residues. The germline V gene has CDR1 LNHNV and CDR2 YYDKDF (reference sequence). CDR3 DNA: TGTGCCACCAGCAGCAAGACACGGCCTAATGAAAAACTGTTTTTT. Protein: CATSSKTRPNEKLFF.

CDR3 in amino acids: CASSSPTQDRAYEQYF. In DNA form, the CDR3 reads TGTGCCAGCAGCTCCCCTACACAGGACAGGGCCTACGAGCAGTACTTC. The genes are TRBV7-9 and TRBJ2-7; 8 bases are shared with TRBD1. CDR1 and CDR2 (germline): SEHNR, FQNEAQ (reference sequence). The trim removed 4 bases at V and 2 bases at J, leaving 10 bases unmatched. This CDR3 is built from 16 residues.

V is TRBV7-9 and J is TRBJ1-2; a weak D match, TRBD1 (6 bases). This CDR3 has 11 residues. The germline V and J ends were trimmed by 5 bases and 7 bases, with 8 bases remaining between them. Germline CDR1 reads SEHNR; CDR2 reads FQNEAQ (reference sequence). The CDR3 region has the DNA TGTGCCAGCAGCGAACAGGGTGGCTACACCTTC. Translation: CASSEQGGYTF.

This clone was detected once. The genes are TRBV4-1 and TRBJ1-1; D might be TRBD1 (6 bases). The germline CDR1 and CDR2 sequences are MGHRA and YSYEKL. There are 15 residues in the CDR3. The V and J ends lost 1 base and 1 base respectively, with 10 bases between them. The CDR3 sequence is CASSQGRGGNTEAFF. CDR3 coding DNA: TGCGCCAGCAGCCAAGGCAGGGGTGGGAACACTGAAGCTTTCTTT.

The V gene is TRBV11-1, the J gene TRBJ2-3, with 7 bases matching TRBD1. CDR3 length: 16 amino acids. The germline CDR1 and CDR2 sequences are SGHAT and FQDESV (reference sequence). V lost 2 bases, J lost 6 bases, and 11 bases stayed unmatched. The CDR3 spells CASSLSDRDKYDTQYF. DNA of the CDR3: TGTGCCAGCAGCTTATCAGACAGGGATAAATATGATACGCAGTATTTT.

The chain is built from TRBV7-6 and TRBJ2-7; 7 nucleotides align to TRBD1. This CDR3 comprises 15 residues. After removal of 1 base from V and 1 base from J, the junction contained 4 bases not matched to a gene. Germline V gives CDR1 SGHVS, CDR2 FNYEAQ. The CDR3 protein is CASSLGTGLSYEQYF. The DNA for the CDR3 is TGTGCCAGCAGCTTAGGGACAGGCCTTTCCTACGAGCAGTACTTC.

The chain is built from TRBV2 and TRBJ1-5, with TRBD1 as a possible D gene (5 bases). V was pared by 2 bases and J by 6 bases, with 8 bases between. The length of the CDR3 is 13 residues. CDR1 and CDR2 from the germline V gene are SNHLY and FYNNEI. The CDR3 DNA sequence: TGTGCCAGCAGTGAACAGGGTACTCAGCCCCAGCATTTT. This codes for CASSEQGTQPQHF.

This chain uses TRBV6-5 with TRBJ2-7, with D possibly TRBD2 on 6 matching bases. The CDR3 is 14 amino acids. Germline values: CDR1 MNHEY, CDR2 SVGAGI. Deletions cut 0 bases from V and 5 bases from J, with 11 bases between. CDR3 nucleotide sequence: TGTGCCAGCAGTTACTCGACGGGCGGGGACGAGCAGTACTTC. Amino acids: CASSYSTGGDEQYF.

V gene TRBV6-5 combines with J gene TRBJ1-2; D is perhaps TRBD1 (5 bases). The CDR3 is made up of 13 amino acids. Per germline, CDR1 MNHEY and CDR2 SVGAGI. V was cut by 6 bases and J by 8 bases, with 16 bases left in between. CDR3 nucleotides: TGTGCCAGCAGCCCAAGGGGATTCTGGGGCTACACCTTC. This gives the protein CASSPRGFWGYTF.

The J gene is TRBJ2-5, the V gene TRBV9; D is perhaps TRBD2 (5 bases). The CDR3 spans 13 residues. The germline V gene encodes CDR1 SGDLS and CDR2 YYNGEE. V was pared by 1 base and J by 4 bases, with 8 bases between. In DNA form, the CDR3 reads TGTGCCAGCAGCGTAAGCCTAGCAGAGACCCAGTACTTC. Protein sequence: CASSVSLAETQYF. Looking up the rest from reference TRBV9 and TRBJ2-5 gives the full variable domain: DSGVTQTPKHLITATGQRVTLRCSPRSGDLSVYWYQQSLDQGLQFLIQYYNGEERAKGNILERFSAQQFPDLHSELNLSSLELGDSALYFCASSVSLAETQYFGPGTRLLVL.

The chain has TRBV19 and TRBJ2-3; D is ambiguous. V was shortened by 1 base and J by 4 bases, with 6 bases between the two germline ends. Per germline, CDR1 LNHDA and CDR2 SQIVND (reference sequence). The length of the CDR3 is 13 residues. The CDR3 nucleotides read TGTGCCAGTAGTATAGTTGGATCAGATACGCAGTATTTT. This gives the protein CASSIVGSDTQYF. The full variable domain, with the rest looked up from reference TRBV19 and TRBJ2-3, is DGGITQSPKYLFRKEGQNVTLSCEQNLNHDAMYWYRQDPGQGLRLIYYSQIVNDFQKGDIAEGYSVSREKKESFPLTVTSAQKNPTAFYLCASSIVGSDTQYFGPGTRLTVL.

This clone was detected once. The chain couples TRBV29-1 to TRBJ1-1; the D gene is possibly TRBD1 (6 bases). V was pared by 6 bases and J by 2 bases, with 25 bases between. CDR1 SQVTM and CDR2 ANQGSEA come from the germline V gene. The CDR3 is 17 residues long. CDR3 region: CSVGGGGKGFVNTEAFF. The CDR3 bases are TGCAGCGTGGGGGGTGGGGGCAAGGGTTTTGTAAACACTGAAGCTTTCTTT.

V and J are TRBV7-3 and TRBJ2-3; the match to TRBD2 covers 11 bases. This CDR3 comprises 15 residues. CDR1 is SGHTA, CDR2 FQGTGA, per germline. After removal of 3 bases from V and 5 bases from J, the junction contained 4 bases not matched to a gene. CDR3 coding DNA: TGTGCCAGCAGCTTTAGCGGGGGGGCGGGAGATACGCAGTATTTT. It specifies CASSFSGGAGDTQYF. Variable domain in full (rest from reference TRBV7-3 and TRBJ2-3): GAGVSQTPSNKVTEKGKYVELRCDPISGHTALYWYRQSLGQGPEFLIYFQGTGAADDSGLPNDRFFAVRPEGSVSTLKIQRTERGDSAVYLCASSFSGGAGDTQYFGPGTRLTVL.

The genes are TRBV4-2 and TRBJ2-6; no clear D. Germline V gene lookup returns CDR1 LGHNA and CDR2 YNFKEQ. The V gene lost 0 bases and the J gene lost 1 base, with 7 bases spanning the gap. The CDR3 is 16 residues long. This chain's CDR3 is CASSQDTQSGANVLTF. The CDR3, as DNA: TGTGCCAGCAGCCAAGATACCCAATCTGGGGCCAACGTCCTGACTTTC.

This sequence joins TRBV21-1 and TRBJ2-7; the table's TRBD1 call for D was not verified on the DNA. TRBV21-1 is noted as a pseudogene. The CDR3 extends over 17 amino acids. CDR3 DNA: TGTGCCAGCTTCCCCCGGCGTCGACAGGAGAGCTCCTACGAGCAGTACTTC. Its protein product is CASFPRRRQESSYEQYF.

This sequence joins TRBV19 and TRBJ2-7; D gene uncertain. Looked up from germline, CDR1 is LNHDA and CDR2 is SQIVND (reference sequence). CDR3 length: 13 amino acids. V was shortened by 3 bases and J by 3 bases, with 9 bases between the two germline ends. The DNA for the CDR3 is TGTGCCAGTAGTATCTCCCCAGACTACGAGCAGTACTTC. It codes for CASSISPDYEQYF.

The CDR3 DNA reads TGTGCCAGCTCACTTGGACAGGGAAGCGAAAAACTGTTTTTT. Translating gives CASSLGQGSEKLFF. J is TRBJ1-4 and V is TRBV18; 8 bases line up with TRBD1. Germline loops: CDR1 KGHSH, CDR2 LQKENI. This CDR3 comprises 14 residues. Trimming at V came to 4 bases and at J to 8 bases, leaving 6 bases not matched to a gene.

The chain recombines TRBV15 with TRBJ2-7; 10 bases match TRBD1. The CDR3 is 14 residues long. V shed 6 bases, J shed 2 bases, and the junction held 4 bases outside the gene matches. Germline V gives CDR1 LNHNV, CDR2 YYDKDF (reference sequence). In nucleotides, the CDR3 is TGTGCCACCAGTGGGGACAGGGGAACCTACGAGCAGTACTTC. As protein: CATSGDRGTYEQYF.

J is TRBJ2-2 and V is TRBV5-4; 13 nucleotides match TRBD2. The CDR3 spans 18 residues. Germline V gene sequence: CDR1 SGHNT, CDR2 YYREEE (reference sequence). J lost 4 bases, V lost 4 bases, and 10 bases had no gene match. CDR3 sequence: CASSDGTSGVGITGELFF. The CDR3 region has the DNA TGTGCCAGCAGCGATGGGACTAGCGGGGTTGGGATCACCGGGGAGCTGTTTTTT.

The V gene is TRBV7-9, the J gene TRBJ2-1; D gene ambiguous. This CDR3 has 11 amino acids. Germline CDR1 is SEHNR and CDR2 is FQNEAQ (reference sequence). The CDR3 nucleotides are TGTGCAGATACACCGGGCAATGAGCAGTTCTTC. Translating gives CADTPGNEQFF.

CDR3 sequence: CASSENSGGALEEQFF. As DNA, the CDR3 is TGTGCCAGCAGTGAAAACAGCGGGGGGGCCTTGGAGGAGCAGTTCTTC. The chain couples TRBV6-1 to TRBJ2-1, with TRBD2 identical over 10 bases. CDR3 size: 16 residues. Germline assignment: CDR1 MNHNS and CDR2 SASEGT. J was trimmed by 10 bases and V by 2 bases; bases with no gene match: 11.

The chain has TRBV4-1 and TRBJ2-6; D may match TRBD1 or TRBD2 (7 bases each). Germline lookup yields CDR1 MGHRA and CDR2 YSYEKL. Between the trimmed V and J ends, which lost 2 bases and 1 base, there was a span of 18 bases. This CDR3 spans 19 amino acids. CDR3 sequence reads: CASSQYGEGAHSGANVLTF. The CDR3 DNA is TGCGCCAGCAGCCAATATGGGGAGGGGGCGCATTCTGGGGCCAACGTCCTGACTTTC.

The chain combines TRBV27 with TRBJ1-2; TRBD1 is a possible D gene (6 bases). The germline V gene has CDR1 MNHEY and CDR2 SMNVEV (reference sequence). The CDR3 extends over 14 amino acids. Trimming shortened V by 3 bases and J by 8 bases, and 16 bases separated the two germline ends. CDR3 bases: TGTGCCAGCAGTTTCGGAACAGGGACGGGCGGCTACACCTTC. Protein product: CASSFGTGTGGYTF.

The chain combines TRBV5-1 with TRBJ2-2; D uncertain. Germline V gene lookup returns CDR1 SGHRS and CDR2 YFSETQ. Trimming left V 0 bases short and J 4 bases short, with 1 base between. The length of the CDR3 is 12 residues. The CDR3 sequence: CASSLATGELFF. The CDR3 nucleotides are TGCGCCAGCAGCTTGGCCACCGGGGAGCTGTTTTTT.

The count of this clone is one. The chain is built from TRBV5-1 and TRBJ2-7, with 9 bases matching TRBD2. The J segment lost 3 bases and the V segment lost 4 bases, leaving 8 bases of the junction unmatched. Germline V gene lookup returns CDR1 SGHRS and CDR2 YFSETQ. This CDR3 region has 15 residues. CDR3 in DNA: TGCGCCAGCAGCCCCGGGCGGGGGGGGAACTACGAGCAGTACTTC. Protein product: CASSPGRGGNYEQYF. Supplemented by reference TRBV5-1 and TRBJ2-7, the full variable domain reads KAGVTQTPRYLIKTRGQQVTLSCSPISGHRSVSWYQQTPGQGLQFLFEYFSETQRNKGNFPGRFSGRQFSNSRSEMNVSTLELGDSALYLCASSPGRGGNYEQYFGPGTRLTVT.

The rearrangement joins TRBV5-1 to TRBJ1-4, with D possibly being TRBD1 (6 bases). The length of the CDR3 is 16 residues. Per germline, CDR1 SGHRS and CDR2 YFSETQ. Trimming took 4 bases from V and 7 from J, leaving 20 bases between them. The CDR3 here is CASSPISTGTGEKLFF. CDR3 bases: TGCGCCAGCAGCCCGATCAGTACAGGGACCGGTGAAAAACTGTTTTTT.